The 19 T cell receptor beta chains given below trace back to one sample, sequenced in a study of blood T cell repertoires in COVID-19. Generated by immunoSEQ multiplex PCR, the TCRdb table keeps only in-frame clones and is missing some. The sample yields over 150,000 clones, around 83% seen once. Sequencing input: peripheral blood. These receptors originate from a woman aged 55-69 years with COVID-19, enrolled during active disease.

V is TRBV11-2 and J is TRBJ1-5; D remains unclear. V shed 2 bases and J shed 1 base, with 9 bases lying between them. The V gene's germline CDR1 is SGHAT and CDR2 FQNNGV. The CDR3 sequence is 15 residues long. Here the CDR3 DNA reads TGTGCCAGCAGCTTAAGTTGGCAAAGCAATCAGCCCCAGCATTTT. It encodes CASSLSWQSNQPQHF.

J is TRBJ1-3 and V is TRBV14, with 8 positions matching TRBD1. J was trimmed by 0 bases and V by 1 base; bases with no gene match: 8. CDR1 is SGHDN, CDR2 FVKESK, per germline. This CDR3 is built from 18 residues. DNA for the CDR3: TGTGCCAGCAGCCAAGGGCAGGGGGCTCAACTCTCTGGAAACACCATATATTTT. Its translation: CASSQGQGAQLSGNTIYF.

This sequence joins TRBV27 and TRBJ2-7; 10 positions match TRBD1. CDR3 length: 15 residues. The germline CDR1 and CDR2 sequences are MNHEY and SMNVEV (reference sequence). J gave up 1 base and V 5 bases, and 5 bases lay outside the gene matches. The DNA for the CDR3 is TGTGCCAGCAGTCCGGGACAGGGGTTATCCTACGAGCAGTACGTC. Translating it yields CASSPGQGLSYEQYV.

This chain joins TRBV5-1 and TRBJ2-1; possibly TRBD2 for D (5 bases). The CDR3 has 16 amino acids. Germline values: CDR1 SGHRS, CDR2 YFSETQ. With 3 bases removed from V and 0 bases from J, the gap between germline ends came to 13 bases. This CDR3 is CASSSDQRRSYNEQFF. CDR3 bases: TGCGCCAGCAGCTCCGACCAGCGGCGCTCCTACAATGAGCAGTTCTTC.

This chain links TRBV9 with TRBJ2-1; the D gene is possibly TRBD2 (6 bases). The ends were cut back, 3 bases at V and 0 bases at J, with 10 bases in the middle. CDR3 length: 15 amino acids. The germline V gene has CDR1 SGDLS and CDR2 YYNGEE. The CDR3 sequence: CASSDSGDSYNEQFF. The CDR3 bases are TGTGCCAGCAGCGATAGCGGAGACTCCTACAATGAGCAGTTCTTC.

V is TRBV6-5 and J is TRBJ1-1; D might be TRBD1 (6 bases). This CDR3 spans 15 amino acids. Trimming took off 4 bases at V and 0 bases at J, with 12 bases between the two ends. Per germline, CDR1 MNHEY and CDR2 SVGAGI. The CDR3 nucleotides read TGTGCCAGCAGTTCGGACAGCTTCATGAACACTGAAGCTTTCTTT. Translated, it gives CASSSDSFMNTEAFF.

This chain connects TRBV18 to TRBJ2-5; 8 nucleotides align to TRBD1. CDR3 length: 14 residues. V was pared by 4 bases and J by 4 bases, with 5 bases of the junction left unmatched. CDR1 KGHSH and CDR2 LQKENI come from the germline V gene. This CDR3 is CASSQTGDGETQYF. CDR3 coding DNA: TGTGCCAGCTCACAGACAGGGGATGGAGAGACCCAGTACTTC.

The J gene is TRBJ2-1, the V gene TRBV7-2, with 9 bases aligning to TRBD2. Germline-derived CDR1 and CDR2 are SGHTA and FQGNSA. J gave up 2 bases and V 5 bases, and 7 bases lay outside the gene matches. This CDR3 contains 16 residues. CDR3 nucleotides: TGTGCCAGCAGCCTTCGAGCGGGAGGAGCCTACAATGAGCAGTTCTTC. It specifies CASSLRAGGAYNEQFF.

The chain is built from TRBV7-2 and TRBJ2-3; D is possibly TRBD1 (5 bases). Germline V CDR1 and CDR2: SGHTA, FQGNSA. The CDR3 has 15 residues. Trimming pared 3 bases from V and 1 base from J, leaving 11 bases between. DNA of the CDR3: TGTGCCAGCAGCTTCAGGGTAGGGGGCACAGATACGCAGTATTTT. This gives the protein CASSFRVGGTDTQYF.

CDR3 sequence: CASSLGVNGVDGNTIYF. The CDR3 nucleotides are TGTGCCAGCAGCTTGGGAGTAAACGGGGTGGACGGAAACACCATATATTTT. V usage is TRBV5-5 and J usage is TRBJ1-3; D gene ambiguous. V was cut by 0 bases and J by 4 bases, with 17 bases left in between. CDR1 SGHKS and CDR2 YYEKEE come from the germline V gene (reference sequence). This CDR3 has 17 amino acids.

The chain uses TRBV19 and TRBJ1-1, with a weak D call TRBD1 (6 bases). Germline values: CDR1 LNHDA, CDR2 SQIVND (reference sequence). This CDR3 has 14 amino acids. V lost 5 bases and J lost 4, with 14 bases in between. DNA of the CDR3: TGTGCCAGTAGTCACAGGGCCCGGGGCACTGAAGCTTTCTTT. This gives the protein CASSHRARGTEAFF.

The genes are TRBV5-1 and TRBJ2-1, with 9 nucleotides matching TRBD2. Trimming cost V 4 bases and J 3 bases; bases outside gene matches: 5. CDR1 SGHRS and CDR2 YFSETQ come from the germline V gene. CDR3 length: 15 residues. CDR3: CASSPPTSGYNEQFF. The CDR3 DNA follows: TGCGCCAGCAGCCCCCCGACTAGCGGCTACAATGAGCAGTTCTTC.

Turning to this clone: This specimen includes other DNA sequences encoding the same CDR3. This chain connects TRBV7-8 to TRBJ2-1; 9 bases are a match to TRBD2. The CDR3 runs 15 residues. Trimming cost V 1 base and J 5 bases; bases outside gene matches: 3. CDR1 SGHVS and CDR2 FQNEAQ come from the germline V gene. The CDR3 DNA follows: TGTGCCAGCAGCTTAGTGACTAGCGGCCACAATGAGCAGTTCTTC. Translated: CASSLVTSGHNEQFF.

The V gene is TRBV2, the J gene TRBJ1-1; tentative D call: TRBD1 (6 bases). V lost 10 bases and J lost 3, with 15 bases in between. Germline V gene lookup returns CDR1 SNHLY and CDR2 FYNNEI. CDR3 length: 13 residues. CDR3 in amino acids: CATQDNRDTEAFF. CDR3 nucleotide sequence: TGTGCCACCCAGGACAACAGGGACACTGAAGCTTTCTTT.

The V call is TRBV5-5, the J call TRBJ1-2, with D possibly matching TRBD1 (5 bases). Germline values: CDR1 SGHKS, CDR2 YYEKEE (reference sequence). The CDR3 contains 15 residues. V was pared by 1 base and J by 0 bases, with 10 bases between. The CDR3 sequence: CASSLRQTANYGYTF. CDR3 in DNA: TGTGCCAGCAGCTTGAGGCAGACAGCTAACTATGGCTACACCTTC.

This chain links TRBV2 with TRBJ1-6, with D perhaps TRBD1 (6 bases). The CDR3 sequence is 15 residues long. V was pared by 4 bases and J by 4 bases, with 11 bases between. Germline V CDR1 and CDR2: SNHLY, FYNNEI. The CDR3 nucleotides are TGTGCCAGCAGTGGGGCAGGGGAGTATAATTCACCCCTCCACTTT. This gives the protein CASSGAGEYNSPLHF.

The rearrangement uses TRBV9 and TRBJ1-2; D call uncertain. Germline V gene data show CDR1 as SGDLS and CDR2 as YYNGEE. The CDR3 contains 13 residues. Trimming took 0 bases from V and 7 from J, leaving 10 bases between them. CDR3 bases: TGTGCCAGCAGCGTAGGCGGGGATGCTGGCTACACCTTC. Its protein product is CASSVGGDAGYTF.

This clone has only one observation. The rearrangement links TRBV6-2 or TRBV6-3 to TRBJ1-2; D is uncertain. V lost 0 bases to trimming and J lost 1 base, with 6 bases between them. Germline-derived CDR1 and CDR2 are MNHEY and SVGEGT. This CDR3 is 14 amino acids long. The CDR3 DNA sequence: TGTGCCAGCAGTTACTCGAATAGTAACTATGGCTACACCTTC. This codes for CASSYSNSNYGYTF.

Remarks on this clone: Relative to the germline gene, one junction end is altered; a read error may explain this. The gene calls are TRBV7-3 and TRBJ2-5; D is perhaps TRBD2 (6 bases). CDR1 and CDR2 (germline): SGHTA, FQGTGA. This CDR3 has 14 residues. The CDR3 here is CASSLQGGQVTQYF. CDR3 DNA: TGTGCCAGCAGCTTACAGGGAGGCCAAGTGACCCAGTACTTC.